One sample yielded the 18 T cell receptor beta chains listed below, sequenced in a study of T-cell memory formation after mild COVID-19. TCRdb ran MiXCR on the 5' RACE reads and lists one entry per CDR3 protein. This sample yields approximately 240,000 distinct CDR3 sequences, of which roughly 15% are seen a single time; around 3.7% belongs to the top ten. The sample taken for sequencing was PBMCs or a T cell subset sorted from them (not recorded which). These receptors were obtained from a man between 18 and 35 years old who had mild COVID-19 (a few samples of this study predate the infection). Cell type and time point are not known.

The rearrangement joins TRBV20-1 to TRBJ1-2, with no clear D. Germline CDR1 DFQATT, CDR2 SNEGSKA (reference sequence). The CDR3 is 14 amino acids. Trimming shortened V by 3 bases and J by 7 bases, and 18 bases separated the two germline ends. CDR3 sequence: CSASPNIVPSGYTF. The DNA of the CDR3 is TGCAGTGCTAGTCCTAACATTGTCCCCTCTGGCTACACCTTC.

This clonotype appeared a few times. The J gene is TRBJ1-1, the V gene TRBV19, with D maybe TRBD1 (6 bases). Germline V gives CDR1 LNHDA, CDR2 SQIVND (reference sequence). The length of the CDR3 is 15 residues. Trimming took 5 bases from V and 1 from J, leaving 14 bases between them. As DNA, the CDR3 is TGTGCCAGTAGTTCCTTAGGACAGCCGAACACTGAAGCTTTCTTT. Amino acid sequence: CASSSLGQPNTEAFF.

This sequence joins TRBV5-1 and TRBJ1-1; perhaps TRBD1 as D (5 bases). CDR1 is SGHRS, CDR2 YFSETQ, per germline. Between the trimmed V and J ends, which lost 0 bases and 5 bases, there was a span of 11 bases. There are 14 residues in the CDR3. The CDR3 loop is CASSLVGEGTEAFF. CDR3 sequence (DNA): TGCGCCAGCAGCTTGGTAGGGGAGGGGACTGAAGCTTTCTTT.

This clonotype was detected once. The CDR3 protein is CASSVGRTSPDTQYF. Here the CDR3 DNA reads TGTGCCAGCAGCGTAGGTCGGACTAGCCCAGATACGCAGTATTTT. The rearrangement joins TRBV9 to TRBJ2-3, with 8 bases identical to TRBD2. J was trimmed by 4 bases and V by 0 bases; bases with no gene match: 4. This CDR3 region has 15 residues. The germline gives CDR1 SGDLS, CDR2 YYNGEE.

This clonotype was counted a few times. V gene TRBV7-7 combines with J gene TRBJ2-5, with 8 nucleotides matching TRBD2. Germline lookup yields CDR1 SSHAT and CDR2 FNYEAQ (reference sequence). V trimming: 6 bases; J trimming: 5 bases; junction bases outside the gene matches: 8. The CDR3 has 14 residues. The CDR3 reads CASSRRGGSETQYF. In DNA, the CDR3 is TGTGCCAGCAGTCGACGGGGGGGGTCTGAGACCCAGTACTTC.

V is TRBV5-1 and J is TRBJ1-2; 7 bases match TRBD1. Germline trimming cut 3 bases from V and 1 base from J; bases unmatched to any gene: 6. The CDR3 runs to 15 residues. Germline assignment: CDR1 SGHRS and CDR2 YFSETQ. In DNA, the CDR3 is TGCGCCAGCAGCTCGGGGACAGTGGGTAACTATGGCTACACCTTC. The encoded protein is CASSSGTVGNYGYTF.

This clonotype was counted only a few times. The V and J genes are TRBV3-1 and TRBJ2-7, with TRBD1 matching over 9 bases. The germline CDR1 and CDR2 sequences are LGHDT and YNNKEL (reference sequence). CDR3 size: 14 residues. Trimming at V came to 0 bases and at J to 7 bases, leaving 4 bases not matched to a gene. The CDR3 region has the DNA TGTGCCAGCAGCCAAGACCACAGGGGGCGTGAGCAGTACTTC. This sequence encodes CASSQDHRGREQYF.

The CDR3 nucleotides are TGCGCCAGCAGCCCGGGGGGGGCCCTCGACTACGAGCAGTACTTC. Protein: CASSPGGALDYEQYF. This chain uses TRBV5-1 with TRBJ2-7, with 8 bases aligning to TRBD2. The CDR3 is 15 residues long. V lost 4 bases and J lost 3; bases outside the gene matches: 9. Germline V gene data show CDR1 as SGHRS and CDR2 as YFSETQ.

This chain links TRBV29-1 with TRBJ2-2, with a weak D call TRBD1 (6 bases). There are 14 residues in the CDR3. V was cut by 6 bases and J by 2 bases, with 13 bases left in between. Germline V gene sequence: CDR1 SQVTM, CDR2 ANQGSEA. The DNA of the CDR3 is TGCAGCGTCCAGGACAGTGGAAACACCGGGGAGCTGTTTTTT. Encoded protein: CSVQDSGNTGELFF.

The V gene is TRBV7-9, the J gene TRBJ1-1; unclear D gene. Germline CDR1 is SEHNR and CDR2 is FQNEAQ (reference sequence). The CDR3 has 14 amino acids. V lost 6 bases to trimming and J lost 3 bases, with 14 bases between them. This CDR3 is CASRVGSADTEAFF. Written as DNA, the CDR3 is TGTGCCAGCAGGGTGGGCAGTGCGGACACTGAAGCTTTCTTT.

This clonotype has just a few counts. The V call is TRBV6-6, the J call TRBJ1-1; D is perhaps TRBD1 (6 bases). V lost 7 bases and J lost 8, with 23 bases in between. CDR1 and CDR2 from the germline V gene are MNHNY and SVGAGI (reference sequence). This CDR3 region has 15 residues. The CDR3 region is CASKRYGGAEMEAFF. Here the CDR3 DNA reads TGTGCCAGCAAGAGATACGGGGGCGCCGAAATGGAAGCTTTCTTT.

This clonotype came up a few times. This chain uses TRBV19 with TRBJ2-7; TRBD1 aligns across 8 bases. Germline V lookup: CDR1 LNHDA, CDR2 SQIVND (reference sequence). J lost 3 bases, V lost 3 bases, and 7 bases had no gene match. This CDR3 is built from 15 residues. This chain's CDR3 is CASSIATGGFYEQYF. The CDR3 DNA sequence: TGTGCCAGTAGTATCGCAACAGGGGGTTTCTACGAGCAGTACTTC.

This clonotype was seen only a few times. The gene calls are TRBV29-1 and TRBJ1-1; D is possibly TRBD1 (6 bases). Germline CDR1 reads SQVTM; CDR2 reads ANQGSEA. The germline V and J ends were trimmed by 2 bases and 1 base, with 11 bases remaining between them. There are 14 residues in the CDR3. The DNA of the CDR3 is TGCAGCGTTGAACCGGGGGCGGGGAACACTGAAGCTTTCTTT. Residues: CSVEPGAGNTEAFF.

The chain uses TRBV12-3 or TRBV12-4 and TRBJ2-1, with TRBD2 as a possible D gene (6 bases). The CDR3 length is 17 residues. Trimming stripped 6 bases from V and 1 base from J, with 19 bases between. In nucleotides, the CDR3 is TGTGCCAGCAGCCGTATCCTAGCGTCGGCATCCTACAATGAGCAGTTCTTC. Residues: CASSRILASASYNEQFF.

In this sample, this clonotype turned up once. V gene TRBV2 combines with J gene TRBJ1-2; 7 bases are a match to TRBD1. The CDR3 loop spans 14 amino acids. Germline loops: CDR1 SNHLY, CDR2 FYNNEI. V lost 8 bases and J lost 2; bases outside the gene matches: 8. CDR3 bases: TGTGCCAGCTTAAAGGGGGCCGGGAACTATGGCTACACCTTC. Translating it yields CASLKGAGNYGYTF. Variable domain in full (rest from reference TRBV2 and TRBJ1-2): EPEVTQTPSHQVTQMGQEVILRCVPISNHLYFYWYRQILGQKVEFLVSFYNNEISEKSEIFDDQFSVERPDGSNFTLKIRSTKLEDSAMYFCASLKGAGNYGYTFGSGTRLTVV.

This clonotype was seen a few times. V usage is TRBV6-5 and J usage is TRBJ1-5, with D unclear. V was pared by 5 bases and J by 9 bases, with 11 bases between. The germline V gene encodes CDR1 MNHEY and CDR2 SVGAGI. The CDR3 contains 12 residues. CDR3 residues: CASSPSHGPQHF. CDR3 coding DNA: TGTGCCAGCAGTCCCTCACATGGGCCCCAGCATTTT.

V usage is TRBV20-1 and J usage is TRBJ1-6, with a tentative D call TRBD1 (5 bases). The CDR3 runs 15 residues. The germline gives CDR1 DFQATT, CDR2 SNEGSKA (reference sequence). V lost 2 bases to trimming and J lost 10 bases, with 18 bases between them. CDR3 DNA: TGCAGTGCTAGACCCCCGTCATCAAGGGGATCACCCCTCCACTTT. Protein product: CSARPPSSRGSPLHF.

This chain links TRBV9 with TRBJ2-7; D remains unclear. Trimming cost V 4 bases and J 6 bases, with 11 bases left between them. Germline V CDR1 and CDR2: SGDLS, YYNGEE. This CDR3 has 12 amino acids. CDR3 sequence: CASSYHPGEQYV. CDR3 coding DNA: TGTGCCAGCAGCTACCATCCCGGCGAGCAGTACGTC.